This TCR beta chain was identified in a study of technical replicates of blood from a few donors. Profiling relied on immunoSEQ multiplex PCR, and the TCRdb table lists in-frame clones only, not all of them. The sample includes approximately 15,000 clones, over 80% of them seen just once. This CDR3 contains 14 residues. Germline V gene lookup returns CDR1 MGHRA and CDR2 YSYEKL. V lost 0 bases and J lost 4, with 9 bases in between. This sequence was found in a human donor in good health. Sequencing used PBMCs. The chain joins TRBV4-1 to TRBJ1-2; D is ambiguous. CDR3 in amino acids: CASSQDVFGYGYTF. The CDR3 DNA reads TGCGCCAGCAGCCAAGATGTATTCGGCTATGGCTACACCTTC.